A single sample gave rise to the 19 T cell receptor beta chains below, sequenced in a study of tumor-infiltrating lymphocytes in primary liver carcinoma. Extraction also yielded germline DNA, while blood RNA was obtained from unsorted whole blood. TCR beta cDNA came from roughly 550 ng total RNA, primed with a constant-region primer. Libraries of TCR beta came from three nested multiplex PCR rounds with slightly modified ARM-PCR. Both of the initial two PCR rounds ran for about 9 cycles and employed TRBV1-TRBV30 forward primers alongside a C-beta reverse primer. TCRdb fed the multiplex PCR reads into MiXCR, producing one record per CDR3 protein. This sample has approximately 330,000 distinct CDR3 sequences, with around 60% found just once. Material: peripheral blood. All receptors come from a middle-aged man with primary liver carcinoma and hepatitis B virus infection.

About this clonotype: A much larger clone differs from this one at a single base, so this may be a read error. The CDR3 sequence is CASWDRGPGNTIYF. The CDR3 DNA reads as TGTGCCAGCTGGGACAGGGGGCCAGGAAACACCATATATTTT. The gene calls are TRBV13 and TRBJ1-3; TRBD1 matches 12 bases. The CDR3 runs 14 residues. The germline V gene has CDR1 PRHDT and CDR2 FYEKMQ (reference sequence). With 8 bases clipped from V and 4 bases from J, the junction kept 3 bases outside the gene matches. Supplemented by reference TRBV13 and TRBJ1-3, the full variable domain reads AAGVIQSPRHLIKEKRETATLKCYPIPRHDTVYWYQQGPGQDPQFLISFYEKMQSDKGSIPDRFSAQQFSDYHSELNMSSLELGDSALYFCASWDRGPGNTIYFGEGSWLTVV.

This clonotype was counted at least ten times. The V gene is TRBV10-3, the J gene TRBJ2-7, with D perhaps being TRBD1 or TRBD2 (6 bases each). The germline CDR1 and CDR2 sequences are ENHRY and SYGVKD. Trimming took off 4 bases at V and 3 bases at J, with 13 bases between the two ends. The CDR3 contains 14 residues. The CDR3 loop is CAISGGRGGYEQYF. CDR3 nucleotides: TGTGCCATCAGTGGGGGCAGGGGAGGCTACGAGCAGTACTTC.

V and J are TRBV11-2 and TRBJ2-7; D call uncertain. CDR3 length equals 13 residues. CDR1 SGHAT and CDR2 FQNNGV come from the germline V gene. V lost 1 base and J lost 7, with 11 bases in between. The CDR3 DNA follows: TGTGCCAGCAGCTTAGGCTCCCGGTGTGAGCAGTACTTC. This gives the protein CASSLGSRCEQYF. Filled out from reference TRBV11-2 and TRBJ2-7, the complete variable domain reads EAGVAQSPRYKIIEKRQSVAFWCNPISGHATLYWYQQILGQGPKLLIQFQNNGVVDDSQLPKDRFSAERLKGVDSTLKIQPAKLEDSAVYLCASSLGSRCEQYFGPGTRLTVT.

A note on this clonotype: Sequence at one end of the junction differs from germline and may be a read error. In nucleotides, the CDR3 is TGTGCCTGGAGTGGCCCAAGGGACAGGGATTCGATGAAGACTGAAGCTTTCTTT. It translates to CAWSGPRDRDSMKTEAFF. The V gene is TRBV30, the J gene TRBJ1-1; 9 bases are shared with TRBD1. Germline CDR1 is GTSNPN and CDR2 is SVGIG (reference sequence). This CDR3 is 18 amino acids long. The full variable domain, completed using reference TRBV30 and TRBJ1-1, is SQTIHQWPATLVQPVGSPLSLECTVEGTSNPNLYWYRQAAGRGLQLLFYSVGIGQISSEVPQNLSASRPQDRQFILSSKKLLLSDSGFYLCAWSGPRDRDSMKTEAFFGQGTRLTVV.

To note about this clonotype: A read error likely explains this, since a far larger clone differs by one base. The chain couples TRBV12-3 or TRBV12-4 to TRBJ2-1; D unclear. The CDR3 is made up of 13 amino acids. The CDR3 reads CVSSLSSYNEQFF. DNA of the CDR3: TGTGTCAGCAGTTTATCGTCCTACAATGAGCAGTTCTTC.

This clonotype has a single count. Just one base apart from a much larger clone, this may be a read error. The CDR3, as DNA: TGCAGCGTTGCGAGTAGGGGAAATTCTGAAGCTTTCTTT. Amino acids: CSVASRGNSEAFF. The genes are TRBV29-1 and TRBJ1-1, with TRBD1 as a possible D gene (5 bases). V was cut by 4 bases and J by 6 bases, with 15 bases left in between. The CDR3 is 13 amino acids. Germline-derived CDR1 and CDR2 are SQVTM and ANQGSEA.

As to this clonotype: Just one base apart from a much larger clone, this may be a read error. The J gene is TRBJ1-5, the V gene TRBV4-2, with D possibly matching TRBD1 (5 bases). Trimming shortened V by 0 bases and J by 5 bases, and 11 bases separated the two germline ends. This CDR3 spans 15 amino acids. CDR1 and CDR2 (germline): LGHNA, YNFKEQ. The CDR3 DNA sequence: TGTGCCAGCAGCCAAGATTGGATAGGGGATCAGCCCCAGCATTTT. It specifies CASSQDWIGDQPQHF.

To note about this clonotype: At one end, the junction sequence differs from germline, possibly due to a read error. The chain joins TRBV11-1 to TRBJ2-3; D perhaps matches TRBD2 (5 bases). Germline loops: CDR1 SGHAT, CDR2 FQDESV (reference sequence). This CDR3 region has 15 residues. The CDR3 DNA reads TGTACCAGCAGCGAAGGCGGGTGTATGACAGATACGCAGTATTTT. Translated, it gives CTSSEGGCMTDTQYF. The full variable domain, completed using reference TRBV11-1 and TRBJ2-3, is EAEVAQSPRYKITEKSQAVAFWCDPISGHATLYWYRQILGQGPELLVQFQDESVVDDSQLPKDRFSAERLKGVDSTLKIQPAELGDSAMYLCTSSEGGCMTDTQYFGPGTRLTVL.

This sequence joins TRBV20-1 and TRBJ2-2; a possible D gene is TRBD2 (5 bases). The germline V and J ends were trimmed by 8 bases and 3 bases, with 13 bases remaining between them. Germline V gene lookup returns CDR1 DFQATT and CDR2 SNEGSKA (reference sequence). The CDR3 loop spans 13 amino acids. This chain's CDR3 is CSSYRGDTGELFF. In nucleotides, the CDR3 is TGCAGTTCCTATCGGGGAGACACCGGGGAGCTGTTTTTT.

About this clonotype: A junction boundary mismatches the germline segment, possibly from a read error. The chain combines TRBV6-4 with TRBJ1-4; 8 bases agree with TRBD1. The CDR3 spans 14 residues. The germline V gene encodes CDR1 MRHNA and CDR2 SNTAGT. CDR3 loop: CVSSAGTGGEKLFF. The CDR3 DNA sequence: TGTGTCAGCAGTGCCGGGACAGGAGGTGAAAAACTGTTTTTT.

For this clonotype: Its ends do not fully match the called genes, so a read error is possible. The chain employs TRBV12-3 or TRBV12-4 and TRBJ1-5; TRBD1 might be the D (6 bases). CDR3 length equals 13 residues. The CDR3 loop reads CASALGAYQPQHF. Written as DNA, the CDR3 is TGTGCCAGCGCGCTGGGGGCATATCAGCCCCAACATTTT.

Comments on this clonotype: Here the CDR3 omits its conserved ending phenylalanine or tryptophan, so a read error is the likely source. Here the CDR3 reads CATGGGTNYNEQFS. The CDR3 DNA reads TGTGCCACTGGGGGGGGGACTAACTACAATGAGCAGTTCTCC. This sequence joins TRBV6-1 and TRBJ2-1; 7 nucleotides align to TRBD2. This CDR3 comprises 14 residues. The germline V gene encodes CDR1 MNHNS and CDR2 SASEGT. V gave up 10 bases and J gave up 3 bases; unmatched junction bases: 9.

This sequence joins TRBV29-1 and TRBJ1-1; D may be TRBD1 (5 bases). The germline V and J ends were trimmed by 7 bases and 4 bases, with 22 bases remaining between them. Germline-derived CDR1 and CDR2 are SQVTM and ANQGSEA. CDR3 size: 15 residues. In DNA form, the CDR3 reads TGCAGCGCCAAGGGGAGGGGAGCATCTTTCACTGAAGCTTTCTTT. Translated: CSAKGRGASFTEAFF.

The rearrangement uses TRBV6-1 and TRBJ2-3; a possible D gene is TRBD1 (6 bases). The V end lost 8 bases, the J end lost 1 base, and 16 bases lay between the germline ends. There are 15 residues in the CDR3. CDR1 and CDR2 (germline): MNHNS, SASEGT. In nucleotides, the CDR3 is TGTGCCAGCGAATATACGGGACACGGCACAGATACGCAGTATTTT. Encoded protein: CASEYTGHGTDTQYF.

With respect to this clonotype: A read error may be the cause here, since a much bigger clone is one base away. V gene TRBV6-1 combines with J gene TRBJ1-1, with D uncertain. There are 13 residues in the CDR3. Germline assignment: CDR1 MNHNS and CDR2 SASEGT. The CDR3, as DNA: TGTGCCAGCCGTGAAGCGCCGAAGAGATTTGCTTTCTTT. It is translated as CASREAPKRFAFF.

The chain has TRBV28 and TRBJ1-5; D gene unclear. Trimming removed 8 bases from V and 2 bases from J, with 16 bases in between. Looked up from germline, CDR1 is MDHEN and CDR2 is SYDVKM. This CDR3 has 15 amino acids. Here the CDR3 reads CASGEPLGRNQPQHF. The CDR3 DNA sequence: TGTGCCAGCGGGGAACCTCTAGGGCGCAATCAGCCCCAGCATTTT.

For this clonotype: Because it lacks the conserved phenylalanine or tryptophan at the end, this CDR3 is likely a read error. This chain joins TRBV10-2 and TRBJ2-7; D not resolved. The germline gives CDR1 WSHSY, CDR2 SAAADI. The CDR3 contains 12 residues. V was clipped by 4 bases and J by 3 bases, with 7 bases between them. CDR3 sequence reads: CASSGRIYEQYL. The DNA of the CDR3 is TGCGCCAGCAGTGGCAGGATCTACGAGCAGTACTTG.

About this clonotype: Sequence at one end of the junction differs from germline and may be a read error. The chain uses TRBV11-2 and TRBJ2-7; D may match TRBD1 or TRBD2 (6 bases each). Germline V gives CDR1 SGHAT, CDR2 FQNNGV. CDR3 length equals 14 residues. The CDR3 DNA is TGTGCAAGCAGCTTAGAGTTTTTCGGGGGCGAGCGGTACTTC. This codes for CASSLEFFGGERYF.

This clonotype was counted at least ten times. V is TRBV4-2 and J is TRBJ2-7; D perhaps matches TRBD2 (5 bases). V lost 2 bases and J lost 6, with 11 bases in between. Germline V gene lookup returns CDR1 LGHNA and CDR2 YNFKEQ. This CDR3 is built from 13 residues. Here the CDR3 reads CASSQQTILEQYF. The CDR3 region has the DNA TGTGCCAGCAGCCAACAGACTATCCTCGAGCAGTACTTC.